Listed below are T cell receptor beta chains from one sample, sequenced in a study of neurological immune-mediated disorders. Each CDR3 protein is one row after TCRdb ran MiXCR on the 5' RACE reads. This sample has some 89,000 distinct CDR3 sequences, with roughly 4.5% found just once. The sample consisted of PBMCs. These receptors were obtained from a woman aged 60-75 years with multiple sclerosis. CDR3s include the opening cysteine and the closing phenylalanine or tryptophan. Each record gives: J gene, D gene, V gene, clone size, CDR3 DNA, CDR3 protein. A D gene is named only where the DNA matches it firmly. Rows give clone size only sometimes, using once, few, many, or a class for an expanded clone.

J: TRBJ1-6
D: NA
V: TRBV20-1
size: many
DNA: TGCAGTGCTAGACTTGGGCGGGGGCGAAATAATTCACCCCTCCACTTT
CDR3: CSARLGRGRNNSPLHF

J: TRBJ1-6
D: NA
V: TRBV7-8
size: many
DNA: TGTGCCAGCAGCTTGTCGGGGGGCGTTAATTCACCCCTCCACTTT
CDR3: CASSLSGGVNSPLHF

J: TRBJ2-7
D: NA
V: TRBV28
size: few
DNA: TGTGCCAGCCTTAGACAGGGCGGGGACGAGCAGTACTTC
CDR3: CASLRQGGDEQYF

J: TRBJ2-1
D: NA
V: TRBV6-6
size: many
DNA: TGTGCCAGCAGTTACCGGTGGGGGGAGCAGTTCTTC
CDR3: CASSYRWGEQFF

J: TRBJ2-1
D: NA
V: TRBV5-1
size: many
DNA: TGCGCCAGCAGCCCCCACGGGGACCGTTACAATGAGCAGTTCTTC
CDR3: CASSPHGDRYNEQFF

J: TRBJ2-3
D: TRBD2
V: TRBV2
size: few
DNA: TGTGCCAGCAGTGACTGGCGGGGGACAGATACGCAGTATTTT
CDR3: CASSDWRGTDTQYF

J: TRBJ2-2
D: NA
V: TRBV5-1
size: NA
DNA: TGCGCCAGCCTGGATGGCTTCGGGGAGCTGTTTTTT
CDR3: CASLDGFGELFF

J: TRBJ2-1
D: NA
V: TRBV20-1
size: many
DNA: TGCAGTGCTAGAGACCCTTGGAAGGGGTCAGGCGATGAGCAGTTCTTC
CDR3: CSARDPWKGSGDEQFF

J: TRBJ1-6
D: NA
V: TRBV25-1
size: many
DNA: TGTGCCAGCAGTGAACTCGCCAGGCAGAATTCACCCCTCCACTTT
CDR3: CASSELARQNSPLHF

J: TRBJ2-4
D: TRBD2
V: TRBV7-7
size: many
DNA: TGTGCTAGCAGCTTAGCAAACCGGGGGGGCCGGGACATTCAGTACTTC
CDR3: CASSLANRGGRDIQYF

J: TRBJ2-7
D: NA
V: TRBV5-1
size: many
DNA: TGCGCCAATAACCCAGGCGGGACCTCCTACGAGCAGTACTTC
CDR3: CANNPGGTSYEQYF

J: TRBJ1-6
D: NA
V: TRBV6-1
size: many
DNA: TGTGCCAGCAGTGAGAGGGACACCTATAATTCACCCCTCCACTTT
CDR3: CASSERDTYNSPLHF

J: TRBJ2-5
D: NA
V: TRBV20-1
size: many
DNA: TGCAGTGCTAATAGTCAGACCCAGTACTTC
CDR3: CSANSQTQYF

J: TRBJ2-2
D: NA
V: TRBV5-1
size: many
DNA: TGCGCCAGCAGCTGGGTTCGGGGCACCGGGGAGCTGTTTTTT
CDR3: CASSWVRGTGELFF

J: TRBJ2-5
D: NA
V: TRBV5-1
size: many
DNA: TGCGCCAGCAGCTTGGCTCAACCCCAAGAGACCCAGTACTTC
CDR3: CASSLAQPQETQYF

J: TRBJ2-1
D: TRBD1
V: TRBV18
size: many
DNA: TGTGCCAGCTCACCACAGGACAGGGTCCGGTACAATGAGCAGTTCTTC
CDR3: CASSPQDRVRYNEQFF

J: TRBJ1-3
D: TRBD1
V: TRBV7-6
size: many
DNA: TGTGCCAGCAGCTTTACGACAGGGGACTCTGGAAACACCATATATTTT
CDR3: CASSFTTGDSGNTIYF

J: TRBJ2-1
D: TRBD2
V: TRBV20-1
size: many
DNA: TGCAGTGCTAGTTGGGCGGGGGGGAAGTATGAGCAGTTCTTC
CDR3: CSASWAGGKYEQFF

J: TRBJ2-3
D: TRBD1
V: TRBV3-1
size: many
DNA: TGTGCCAGCAGCGGGGACAGGAGGCCAGATACGCAGTATTTT
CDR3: CASSGDRRPDTQYF

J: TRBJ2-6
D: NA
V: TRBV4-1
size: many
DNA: TGCGCCAGCAGCCAAGATATAGTATCTGGGGCCAACGTCCTGACTTTC
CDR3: CASSQDIVSGANVLTF

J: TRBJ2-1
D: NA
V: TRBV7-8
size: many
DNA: TGTGCCAGCAGCACCAGTTTTGGGAAGGACAATGAGCAGTTCTTC
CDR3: CASSTSFGKDNEQFF

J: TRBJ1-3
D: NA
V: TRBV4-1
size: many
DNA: TGCGCCAGCAGCCAGCGCGGGTGGGCCTCTGGAAACACCATATATTTT
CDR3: CASSQRGWASGNTIYF

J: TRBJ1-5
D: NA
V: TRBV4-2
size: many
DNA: TGTGCCAGCAGTGACCGGATCGTCACAGGGCAGCCCCAGCATTTT
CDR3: CASSDRIVTGQPQHF

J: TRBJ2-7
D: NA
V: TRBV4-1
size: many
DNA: TGCGCCTGCAGCCGACGGGATAGCGAAAACGAGCAGTACTTC
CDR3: CACSRRDSENEQYF

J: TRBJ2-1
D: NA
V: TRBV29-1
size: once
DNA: TGCAGCGCCGGGACTCGAGGGCACAGTGAGCAGTTCTTC
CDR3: CSAGTRGHSEQFF

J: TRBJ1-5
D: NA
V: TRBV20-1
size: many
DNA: TGCAGTGCAGGGTCGGGTCAGCCCCAGCATTTT
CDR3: CSAGSGQPQHF

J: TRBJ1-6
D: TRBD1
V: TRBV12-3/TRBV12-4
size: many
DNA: TGTGCCAGCAGTTTGGGGACAGTCCCTAATTCACCCCTCCACTTT
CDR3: CASSLGTVPNSPLHF

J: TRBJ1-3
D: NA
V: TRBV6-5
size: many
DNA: TGTGCCAGCAGATCAGAATTTGGAAACACCATATATTTT
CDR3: CASRSEFGNTIYF

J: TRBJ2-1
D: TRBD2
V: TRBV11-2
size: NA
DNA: TGTGCCAACAGACTAGCGGGGGGGCCTTATGAGCAGTTCTTC
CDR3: CANRLAGGPYEQFF

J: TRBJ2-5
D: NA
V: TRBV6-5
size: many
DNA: TGTGCCAGCAGTTACTCGATTGTCAGGGGCCCCGGACAGACCCAGTACTTC
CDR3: CASSYSIVRGPGQTQYF

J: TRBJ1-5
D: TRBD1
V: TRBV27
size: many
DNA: TGTGCCAGCAGGAACGGACAGGGAAATCAGCCCCAGCATTTT
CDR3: CASRNGQGNQPQHF

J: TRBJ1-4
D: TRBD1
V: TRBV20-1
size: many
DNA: TGCAGTGCTCCAGACAGGGAAAAGGGTGCCGGCAGGGGGCTGTTTTTT
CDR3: CSAPDREKGAGRGLFF

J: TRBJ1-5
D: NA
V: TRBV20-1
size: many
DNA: TGCAGTGCTAGAGAGCAGGGATTAGGCAATCAGCCCCAGCATTTT
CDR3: CSAREQGLGNQPQHF

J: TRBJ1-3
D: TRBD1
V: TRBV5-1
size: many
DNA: TGCGCCAGCAGCTTCGGGGACAGAACTTCTGGAAACACCATATATTTT
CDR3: CASSFGDRTSGNTIYF

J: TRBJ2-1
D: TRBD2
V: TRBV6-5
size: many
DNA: TGTGCCAGCAGTCTAGGGACTAGCGGTTACAATGAGCAGTTCTTC
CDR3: CASSLGTSGYNEQFF

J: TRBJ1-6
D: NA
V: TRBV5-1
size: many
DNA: TGCGCCAGCAGCTTAGGGGAGGATGGATCACCCCTCCACTTT
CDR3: CASSLGEDGSPLHF

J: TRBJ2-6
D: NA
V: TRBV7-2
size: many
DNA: TGTGCCAGCAGCTTATTCGCTGGGGCCAACGTCCTGACTTTC
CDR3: CASSLFAGANVLTF

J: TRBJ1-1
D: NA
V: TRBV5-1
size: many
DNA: TGCGCCAGCAGCCTGGAGGGCGCTATGAACACTGAAGCTTTCTTT
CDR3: CASSLEGAMNTEAFF